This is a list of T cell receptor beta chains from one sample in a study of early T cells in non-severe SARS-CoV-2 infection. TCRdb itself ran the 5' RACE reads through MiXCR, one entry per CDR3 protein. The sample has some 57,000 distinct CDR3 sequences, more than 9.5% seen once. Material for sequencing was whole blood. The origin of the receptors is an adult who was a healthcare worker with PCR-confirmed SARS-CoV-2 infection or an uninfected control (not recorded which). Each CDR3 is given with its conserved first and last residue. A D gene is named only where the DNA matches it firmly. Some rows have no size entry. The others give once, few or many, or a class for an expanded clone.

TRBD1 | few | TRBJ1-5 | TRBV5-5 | TGTGCCAGCAGCGTGGGACAGCTTAGCAATCAGCCCCAGCATTTT | CASSVGQLSNQPQHF
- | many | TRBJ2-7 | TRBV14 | TGTGCCAGCAGCCAGGCTTCCACCTACGAGCAGTACTTC | CASSQASTYEQYF
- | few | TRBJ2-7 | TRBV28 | TGTGCCAGCAGTCCCCATTACGAGCAGTACTTC | CASSPHYEQYF
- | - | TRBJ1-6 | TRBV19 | TGTGCCAGTAGTTTCGGGGCTGAAGGATCACCCCTCCACTTT | CASSFGAEGSPLHF
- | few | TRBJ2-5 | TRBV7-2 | TGTGCCAGCAGCTCCACTCAGGAGACCCAGTACTTC | CASSSTQETQYF
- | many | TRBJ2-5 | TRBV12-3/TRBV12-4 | TGTGCCAGCAGTTTGGTGAGGGGACCACCCCAAGAGACCCAGTACTTC | CASSLVRGPPQETQYF
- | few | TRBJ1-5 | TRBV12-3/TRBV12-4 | TGTGCCATCACAGTAGGGAATAGCAATCAGCCCCAGCATTTT | CAITVGNSNQPQHF
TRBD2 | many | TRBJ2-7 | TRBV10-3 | TGTGCCATCAGTGAGCGGGAGGGGGGCCTCGAGCAGTACTTC | CAISEREGGLEQYF
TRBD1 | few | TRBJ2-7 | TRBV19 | TGTGCCAGTAGTATGGGACAGCTCGACGAGCAGTACTTC | CASSMGQLDEQYF
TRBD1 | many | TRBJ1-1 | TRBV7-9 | TGTGCCAGCACCCAGGACAGGGGCACTTCGGCTTTCTTT | CASTQDRGTSAFF
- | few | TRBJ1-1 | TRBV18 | TGTGCCAGCCGGACGGTGAACACTGAAGCTTTCTTT | CASRTVNTEAFF
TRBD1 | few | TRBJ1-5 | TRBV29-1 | TGCAGCGTGACGACAGGGGGGATAAATCAGCCCCAGCATTTT | CSVTTGGINQPQHF
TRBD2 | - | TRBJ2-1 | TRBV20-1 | TGCAGTGCTAGAGATGCTAGCGGGGGCCCCTACAATGAGCAGTTCTTC | CSARDASGGPYNEQFF
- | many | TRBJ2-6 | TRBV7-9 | TGTGCCAGCAGCCGGGGAGAGGAGGCCAACGTCCTGACTTTC | CASSRGEEANVLTF
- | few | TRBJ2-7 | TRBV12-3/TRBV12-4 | TGTGCCAGCAGTTTTGCCTCCAGGGGTTACGAGCAGTACTTC | CASSFASRGYEQYF
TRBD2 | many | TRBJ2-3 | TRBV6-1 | TGTGCCAGCAGTGAAGCCTACAGCGGGGGGGCGGGTACAGATACGCAGTATTTT | CASSEAYSGGAGTDTQYF
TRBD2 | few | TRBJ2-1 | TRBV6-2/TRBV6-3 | TGTGCCAGCAGTTACGTGGCGGGAGGGCTTACTGGAAATGAGCAGTTCTTC | CASSYVAGGLTGNEQFF
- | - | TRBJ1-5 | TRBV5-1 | TGCGCCAGCAGCTTGGATGGACCATATAGCAATCAGCCCCAGCATTTT | CASSLDGPYSNQPQHF
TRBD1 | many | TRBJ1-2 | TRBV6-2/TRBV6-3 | TGTGCCAGCAGATCCTCCGGGACAGACCCTAACTATGGCTACACCTTC | CASRSSGTDPNYGYTF
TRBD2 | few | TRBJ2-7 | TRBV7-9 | TGTGCCAGCAGCTCTAGCGGGAGGTACGAGCAGTACTTC | CASSSSGRYEQYF
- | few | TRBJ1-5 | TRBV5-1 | TGCGCCAGCAGCTCAGGGACCGTTAGCAATCAGCCCCAGCATTTT | CASSSGTVSNQPQHF
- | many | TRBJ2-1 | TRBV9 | TGTGCCAGCAGCGTAGGGCTAGCCCGATACAATGAGCAGTTCTTC | CASSVGLARYNEQFF
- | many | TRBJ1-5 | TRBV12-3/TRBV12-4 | TGTGCCAGCACTCTAGGGAGGCAGCCCCAGCATTTT | CASTLGRQPQHF
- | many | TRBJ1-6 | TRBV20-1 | TGCAGTGCCATACCGACTTTCAATTCACCCCTCCACTTT | CSAIPTFNSPLHF
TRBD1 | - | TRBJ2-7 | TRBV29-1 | TGCAGCGTCCGGGACAGGGGCGTCTCAACCTACGAGCAGTACTTC | CSVRDRGVSTYEQYF
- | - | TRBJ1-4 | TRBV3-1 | TGTGCCAGCAGTTACCCTGGGGGTGAAAAACTGTTTTTT | CASSYPGGEKLFF
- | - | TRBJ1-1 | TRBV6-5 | TGTGCCAGCAGTTACTCAGGGAGAAACACTGAAGCTTTCTTT | CASSYSGRNTEAFF
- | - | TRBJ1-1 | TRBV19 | TGTGCCAGTCGAAAACAGGGCCCAATGAACACTGAAGCTTTCTTT | CASRKQGPMNTEAFF
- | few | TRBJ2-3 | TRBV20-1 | TGCAGTGCTAGAGCAACGGAGGCCTCGAAAGATACGCAGTATTTT | CSARATEASKDTQYF
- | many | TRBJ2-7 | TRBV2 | TGTGCCAGCAAGTACTCGATCTACGAGCAGTACTTC | CASKYSIYEQYF
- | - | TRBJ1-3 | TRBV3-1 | TGTGCCAGCAGCCAAGATAGGCTAATATATTTT | CASSQDRLIYF
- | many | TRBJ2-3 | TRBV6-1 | TGTGCCAGCAGTTTGTCGACAGGAACTAGCACAGATACGCAGTATTTT | CASSLSTGTSTDTQYF
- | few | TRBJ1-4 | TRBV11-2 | TGTGCCAGCAGCTTAGCTCTCGGAACAGGGCCGTTTTTT | CASSLALGTGPFF
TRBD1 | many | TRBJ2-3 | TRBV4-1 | TGCGCCAGCAGCCAAGTAGTTTTGGGGACAGGGAGAACAGATACGCAGTATTTT | CASSQVVLGTGRTDTQYF
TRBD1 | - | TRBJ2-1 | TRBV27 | TGTGCCAGCAGTTGGGACAGGGGGACTGAGCAGTTCTTC | CASSWDRGTEQFF
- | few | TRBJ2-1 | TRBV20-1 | TGCAGTGCTAGCTCACTCCGGGGCTCGACCTACAATGAGCAGTTCTTC | CSASSLRGSTYNEQFF
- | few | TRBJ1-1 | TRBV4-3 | TGCGCCAGCAGCCAGGACCGCAGCACTGAAGCTTTCTTT | CASSQDRSTEAFF
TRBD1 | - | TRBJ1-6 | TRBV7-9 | TGTGCCAGCAGCTTAGACAGGGGGGATTCACCCCTCCACTTT | CASSLDRGDSPLHF
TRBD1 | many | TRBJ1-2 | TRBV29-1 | TGCAGCGCGAATCGACAGGGAAACTATGGCTACACCTTC | CSANRQGNYGYTF
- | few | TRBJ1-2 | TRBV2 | TGTGCCAGCAGTACATCACAGGGAACTCCTGGCTACACCTTC | CASSTSQGTPGYTF
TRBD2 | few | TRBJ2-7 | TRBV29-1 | TGCAGCGTTGCCCAGACTAGCGGGAGGTCGGGGGAGCAGTACTTC | CSVAQTSGRSGEQYF
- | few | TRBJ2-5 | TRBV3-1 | TGTGCCAGCCGCCGGGTAGGCGGGGACTCGTACCAAGAGACCCAGTACTTC | CASRRVGGDSYQETQYF
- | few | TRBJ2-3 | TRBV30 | TGTGCCTGGAGGTCCGAAAGCGGGACAGATACGCAGTATTTT | CAWRSESGTDTQYF
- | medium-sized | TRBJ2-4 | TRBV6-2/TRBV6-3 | TGTGCCAGCAGTCGCACAGGGCAAGGGAACATTCAGTACTTC | CASSRTGQGNIQYF
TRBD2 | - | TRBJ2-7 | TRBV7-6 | TGTGCCAGCAGCGGACCACCGGACGGCGGGGGGCCGGGGGAGCAGTACTTC | CASSGPPDGGGPGEQYF
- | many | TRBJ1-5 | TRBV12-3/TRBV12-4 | TGTGCCAGCAGTTTACGCGCATCGCTGCAGCCCCAGCATTTT | CASSLRASLQPQHF
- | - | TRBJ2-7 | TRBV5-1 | TGCGCCAGCAGACCAGAGAGCTCCTACGAGCAGTACTTC | CASRPESSYEQYF
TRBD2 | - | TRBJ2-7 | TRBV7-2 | TGTGCCAGCAGCTTAGATCCCTCCGGGGGGGAGCAGTACTTC | CASSLDPSGGEQYF
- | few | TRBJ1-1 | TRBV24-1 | TGTGCCACCAGTGATCCCCGGCGGGGTACTGAAGCTTTCTTT | CATSDPRRGTEAFF
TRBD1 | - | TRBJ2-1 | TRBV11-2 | TGTGCCAGCAGCCTTGGGACAGGGGTGAAACAGTTCTTC | CASSLGTGVKQFF
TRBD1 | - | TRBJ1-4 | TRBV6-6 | TGTGCCAGCAGTAGGGACAGGGCTGTGAAACTGTTTTTT | CASSRDRAVKLFF
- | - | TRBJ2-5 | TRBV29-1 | TGCAGCTACCTCCAAGCGGAAGAGACCCAGTACTTC | CSYLQAEETQYF